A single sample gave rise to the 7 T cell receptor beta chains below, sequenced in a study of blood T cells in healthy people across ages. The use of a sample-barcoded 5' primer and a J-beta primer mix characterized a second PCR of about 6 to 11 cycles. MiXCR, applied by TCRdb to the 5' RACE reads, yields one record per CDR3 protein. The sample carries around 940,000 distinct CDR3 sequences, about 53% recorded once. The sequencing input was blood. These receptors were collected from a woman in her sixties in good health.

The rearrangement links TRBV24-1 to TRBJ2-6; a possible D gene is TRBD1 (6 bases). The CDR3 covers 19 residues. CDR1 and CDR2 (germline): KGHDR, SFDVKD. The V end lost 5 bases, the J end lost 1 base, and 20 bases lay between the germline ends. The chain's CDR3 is CATSGADSRSRSGANVLTF. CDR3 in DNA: TGTGCCACCAGTGGGGCGGACAGTAGGTCTCGATCTGGGGCCAACGTCCTGACTTTC.

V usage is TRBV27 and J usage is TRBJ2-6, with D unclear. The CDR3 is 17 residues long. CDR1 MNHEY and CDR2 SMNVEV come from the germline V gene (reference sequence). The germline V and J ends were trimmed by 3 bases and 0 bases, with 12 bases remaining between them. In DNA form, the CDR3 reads TGTGCCAGCAGTTTCTTCAGAGGACCCTCTGGGGCCAACGTCCTGACTTTC. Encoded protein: CASSFFRGPSGANVLTF.

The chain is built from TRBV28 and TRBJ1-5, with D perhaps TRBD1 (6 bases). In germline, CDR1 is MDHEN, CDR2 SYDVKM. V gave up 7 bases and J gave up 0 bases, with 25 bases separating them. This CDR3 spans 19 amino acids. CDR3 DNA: TGTGCCAGCATCTCAGGCACGGACAGTTACCTTCTTAGCAATCAGCCCCAGCATTTT. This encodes CASISGTDSYLLSNQPQHF.

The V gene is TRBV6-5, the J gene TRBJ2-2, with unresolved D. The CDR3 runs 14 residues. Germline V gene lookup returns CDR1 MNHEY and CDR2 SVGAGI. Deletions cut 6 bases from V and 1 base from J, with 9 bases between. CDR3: CASRLLVNTGELFF. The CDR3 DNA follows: TGTGCCAGCAGATTGCTAGTGAACACCGGGGAGCTGTTTTTT.

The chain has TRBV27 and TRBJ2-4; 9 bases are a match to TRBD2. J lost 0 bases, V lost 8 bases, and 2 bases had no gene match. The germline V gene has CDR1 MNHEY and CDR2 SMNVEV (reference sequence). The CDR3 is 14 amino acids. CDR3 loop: CASAGGLAKNIQYF. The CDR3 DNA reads TGTGCCAGCGCGGGGGGGCTAGCCAAAAACATTCAGTACTTC.

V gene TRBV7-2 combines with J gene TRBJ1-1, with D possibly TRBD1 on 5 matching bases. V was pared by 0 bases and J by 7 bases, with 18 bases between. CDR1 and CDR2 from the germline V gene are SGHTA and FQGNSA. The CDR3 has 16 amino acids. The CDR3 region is CASSLAPGVGAGEAFF. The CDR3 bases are TGTGCCAGCAGCTTAGCGCCCGGGGTAGGGGCGGGTGAAGCTTTCTTT.

The CDR3: CASSLLPGDYEQYF. The CDR3 region has the DNA TGTGCCAGCAGTCTACTACCCGGGGACTACGAGCAGTACTTC. V gene TRBV28 combines with J gene TRBJ2-7; D might be TRBD2 (5 bases). The germline V gene encodes CDR1 MDHEN and CDR2 SYDVKM. The CDR3 contains 14 residues. Trimming removed 5 bases at V and 3 bases at J, with 14 bases between. Complete variable domain (other parts from reference TRBV28 and TRBJ2-7): DVKVTQSSRYLVKRTGEKVFLECVQDMDHENMFWYRQDPGLGLRLIYFSYDVKMKEKGDIPEGYSVSREKKERFSLILESASTNQTSMYLCASSLLPGDYEQYFGPGTRLTVT.